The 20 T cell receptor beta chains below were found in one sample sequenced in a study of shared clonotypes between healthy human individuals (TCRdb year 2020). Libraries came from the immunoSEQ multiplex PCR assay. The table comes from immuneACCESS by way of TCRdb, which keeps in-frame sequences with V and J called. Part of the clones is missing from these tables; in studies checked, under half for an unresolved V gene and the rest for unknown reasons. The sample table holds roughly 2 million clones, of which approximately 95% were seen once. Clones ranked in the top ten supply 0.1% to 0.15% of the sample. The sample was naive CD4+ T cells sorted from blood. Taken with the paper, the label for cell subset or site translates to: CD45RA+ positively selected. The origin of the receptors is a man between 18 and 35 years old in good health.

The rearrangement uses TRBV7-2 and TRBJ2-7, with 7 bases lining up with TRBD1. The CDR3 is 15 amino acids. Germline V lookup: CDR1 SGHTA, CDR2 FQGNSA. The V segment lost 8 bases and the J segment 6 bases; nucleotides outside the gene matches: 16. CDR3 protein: CASYSRDRAVCEQYF. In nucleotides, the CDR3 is TGTGCCAGCTACTCACGGGACAGAGCCGTTTGCGAGCAGTACTTC.

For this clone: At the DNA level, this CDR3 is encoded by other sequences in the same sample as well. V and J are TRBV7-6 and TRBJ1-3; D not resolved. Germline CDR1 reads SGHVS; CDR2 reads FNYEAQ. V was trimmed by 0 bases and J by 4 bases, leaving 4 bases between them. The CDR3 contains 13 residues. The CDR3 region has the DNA TGTGCCAGCAGCTTAGCGGGCGGAAACACCATATATTTT. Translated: CASSLAGGNTIYF.

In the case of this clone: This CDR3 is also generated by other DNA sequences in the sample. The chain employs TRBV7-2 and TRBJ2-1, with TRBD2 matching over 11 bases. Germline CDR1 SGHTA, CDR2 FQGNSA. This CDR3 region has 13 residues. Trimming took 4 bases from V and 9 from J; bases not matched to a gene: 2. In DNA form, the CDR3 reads TGTGCCAGCAGCTCTGGACTAGCGGGTGAGCAGTTCTTC. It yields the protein CASSSGLAGEQFF. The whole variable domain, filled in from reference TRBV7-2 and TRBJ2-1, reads GAGVSQSPSNKVTEKGKDVELRCDPISGHTALYWYRQSLGQGLEFLIYFQGNSAPDKSGLPSDRFSAERTGGSVSTLTIQRTQQEDSAVYLCASSSGLAGEQFFGPGTRLTVL.

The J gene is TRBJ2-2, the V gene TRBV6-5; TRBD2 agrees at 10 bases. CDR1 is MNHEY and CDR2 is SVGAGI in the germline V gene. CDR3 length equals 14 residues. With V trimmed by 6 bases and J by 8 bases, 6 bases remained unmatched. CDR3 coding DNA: TGTGCCAGCAGAGTAGCGGGAGGTTATGGGGAGCTGTTTTTT. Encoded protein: CASRVAGGYGELFF.

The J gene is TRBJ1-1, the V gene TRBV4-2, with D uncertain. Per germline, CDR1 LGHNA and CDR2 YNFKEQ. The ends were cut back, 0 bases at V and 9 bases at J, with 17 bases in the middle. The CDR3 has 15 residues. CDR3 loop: CASSQEVSGIGQAFF. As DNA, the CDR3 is TGTGCCAGCAGCCAAGAAGTGTCCGGTATTGGACAAGCTTTCTTT.

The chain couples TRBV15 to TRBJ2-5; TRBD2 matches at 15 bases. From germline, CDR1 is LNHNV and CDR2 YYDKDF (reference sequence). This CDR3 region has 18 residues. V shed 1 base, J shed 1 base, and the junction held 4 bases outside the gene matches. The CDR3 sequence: CATSRGGLAGGGQETQYF. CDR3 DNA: TGTGCCACCAGCAGAGGGGGACTAGCGGGAGGAGGCCAAGAGACCCAGTACTTC.

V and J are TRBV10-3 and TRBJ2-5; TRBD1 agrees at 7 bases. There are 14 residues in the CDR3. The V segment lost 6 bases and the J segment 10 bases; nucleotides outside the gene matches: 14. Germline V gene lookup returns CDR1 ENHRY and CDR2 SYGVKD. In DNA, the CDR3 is TGTGCCATCAGCGAGGGGGCACTATTAAGCGGCCAGTACTTC. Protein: CAISEGALLSGQYF.

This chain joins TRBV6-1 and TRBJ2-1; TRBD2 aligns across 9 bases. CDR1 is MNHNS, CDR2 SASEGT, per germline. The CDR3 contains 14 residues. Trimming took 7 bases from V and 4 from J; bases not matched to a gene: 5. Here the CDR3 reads CASKASGAYNEQFF. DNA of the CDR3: TGTGCCAGCAAAGCTAGCGGGGCGTACAATGAGCAGTTCTTC.

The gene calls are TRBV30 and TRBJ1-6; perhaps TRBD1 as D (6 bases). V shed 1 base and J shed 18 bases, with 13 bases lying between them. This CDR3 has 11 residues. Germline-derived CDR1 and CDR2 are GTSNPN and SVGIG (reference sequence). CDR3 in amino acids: CAWSADSPPHF. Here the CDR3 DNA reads TGTGCCTGGAGTGCGGACAGTCCGCCCCACTTT.

For the CDR3, the DNA is TGTGCCAGCAGGAGTGCCCCCGGGACTTGGCGTGAAAAACTGTTTTTT. This sequence encodes CASRSAPGTWREKLFF. The rearrangement joins TRBV7-3 to TRBJ1-4; tentatively, D is TRBD1 (5 bases). CDR1 is SGHTA, CDR2 FQGTGA, per germline. This CDR3 is 16 amino acids long. Trimming took off 6 bases at V and 7 bases at J, with 21 bases between the two ends.

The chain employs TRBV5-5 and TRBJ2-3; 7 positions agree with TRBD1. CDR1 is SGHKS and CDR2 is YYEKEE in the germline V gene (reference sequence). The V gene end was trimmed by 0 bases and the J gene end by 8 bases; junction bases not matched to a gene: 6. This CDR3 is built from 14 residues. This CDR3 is CASSLVQGLGTQYF. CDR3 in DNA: TGTGCCAGCAGCTTGGTACAGGGGTTAGGTACGCAGTATTTT.

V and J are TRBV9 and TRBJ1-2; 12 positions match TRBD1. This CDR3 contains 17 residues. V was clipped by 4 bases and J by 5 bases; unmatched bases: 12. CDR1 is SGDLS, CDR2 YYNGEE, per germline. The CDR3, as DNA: TGTGCCAGCAGCCCCCCGGGACAGGGGGCCCTATTATATGGCTACACCTTC. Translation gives CASSPPGQGALLYGYTF.

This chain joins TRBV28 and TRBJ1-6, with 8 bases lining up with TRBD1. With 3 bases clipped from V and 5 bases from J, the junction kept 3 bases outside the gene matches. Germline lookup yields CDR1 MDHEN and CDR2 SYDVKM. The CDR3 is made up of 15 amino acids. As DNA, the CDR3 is TGTGCCAGCAGTTTGACAGGGGCAGATAATTCACCCCTCCACTTT. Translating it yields CASSLTGADNSPLHF.

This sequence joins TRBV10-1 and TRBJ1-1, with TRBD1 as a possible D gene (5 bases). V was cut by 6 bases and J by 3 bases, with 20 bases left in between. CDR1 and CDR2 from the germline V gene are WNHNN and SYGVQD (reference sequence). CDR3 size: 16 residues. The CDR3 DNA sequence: TGCGCCAGCAGCCCCGGCAGGGCGGCGTCGGACACTGAAGCTTTCTTT. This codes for CASSPGRAASDTEAFF.

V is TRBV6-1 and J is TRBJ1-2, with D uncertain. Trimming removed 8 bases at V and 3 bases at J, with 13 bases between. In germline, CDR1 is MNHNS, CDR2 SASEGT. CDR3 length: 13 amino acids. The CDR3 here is CASVDGGHYGYTF. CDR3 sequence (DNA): TGTGCCAGCGTGGATGGAGGACACTATGGCTACACCTTC.

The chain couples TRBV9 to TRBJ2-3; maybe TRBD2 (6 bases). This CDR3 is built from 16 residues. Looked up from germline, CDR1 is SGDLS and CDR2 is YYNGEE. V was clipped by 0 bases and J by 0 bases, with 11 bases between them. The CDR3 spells CASSVEGGASTDTQYF. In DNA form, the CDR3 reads TGTGCCAGCAGCGTAGAAGGCGGGGCTAGCACAGATACGCAGTATTTT.

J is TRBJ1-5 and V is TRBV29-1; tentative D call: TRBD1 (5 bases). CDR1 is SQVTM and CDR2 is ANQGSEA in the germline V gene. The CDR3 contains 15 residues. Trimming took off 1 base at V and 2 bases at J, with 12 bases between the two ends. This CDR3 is CSVEVTGTGNQPQHF. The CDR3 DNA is TGCAGCGTTGAAGTGACCGGGACGGGCAATCAGCCCCAGCATTTT.

The CDR3 DNA reads as TGCGCCAGCAGCATAGGACAGGTGAACACTGAAGCTTTCTTT. This gives the protein CASSIGQVNTEAFF. The J gene is TRBJ1-1, the V gene TRBV5-1, with TRBD1 matching 7 bases. Germline CDR1 SGHRS, CDR2 YFSETQ. The ends lost 4 bases at V and 0 bases at J; junction bases unmatched: 3. CDR3 length: 14 residues.

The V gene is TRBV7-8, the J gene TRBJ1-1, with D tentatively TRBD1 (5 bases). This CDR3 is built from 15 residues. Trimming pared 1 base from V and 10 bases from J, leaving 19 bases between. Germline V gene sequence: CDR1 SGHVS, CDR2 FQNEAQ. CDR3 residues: CASSLVTGLWEGAFF. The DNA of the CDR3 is TGTGCCAGCAGCTTAGTTACAGGCCTGTGGGAGGGAGCTTTCTTT.

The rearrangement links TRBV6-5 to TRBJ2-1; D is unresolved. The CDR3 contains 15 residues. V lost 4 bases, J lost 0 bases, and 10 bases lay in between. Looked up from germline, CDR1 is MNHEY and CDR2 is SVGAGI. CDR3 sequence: CASSLSTISYNEQFF. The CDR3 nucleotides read TGTGCCAGCAGTTTGTCGACCATCTCCTACAATGAGCAGTTCTTC.